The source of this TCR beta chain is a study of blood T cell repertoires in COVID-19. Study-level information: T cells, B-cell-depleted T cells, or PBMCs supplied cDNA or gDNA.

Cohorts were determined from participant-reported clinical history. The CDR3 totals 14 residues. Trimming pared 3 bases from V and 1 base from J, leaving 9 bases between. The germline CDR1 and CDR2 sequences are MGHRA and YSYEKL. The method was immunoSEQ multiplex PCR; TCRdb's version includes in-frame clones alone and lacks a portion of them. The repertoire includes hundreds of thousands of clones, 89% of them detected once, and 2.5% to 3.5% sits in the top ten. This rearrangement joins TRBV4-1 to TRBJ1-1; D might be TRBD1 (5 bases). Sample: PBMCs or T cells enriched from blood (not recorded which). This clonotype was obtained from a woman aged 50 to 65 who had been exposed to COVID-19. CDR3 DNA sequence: TGCGCCAGCAGCCAGGTCACAGGGAACACTGAAGCTTTCTTT. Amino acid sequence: CASSQVTGNTEAFF.